A selection of T cell receptor beta chains follows, all from one sample in a study of blood T cell repertoires in COVID-19. Generated by immunoSEQ multiplex PCR, the TCRdb table keeps only in-frame clones and is missing some. The sample has just over 150,000 clones; around 93% are singletons. Sequencing input: peripheral blood. These receptors all stem from a woman in her fifties or sixties with acute or convalescent COVID-19. Each CDR3 is given without its conserved first and last residue.

TRBV5-8	ASSWAYGYT
TRBV5-4	ASSLDGAGTYEQY
TRBV2	ASRDRDLTDTQY
TRBV15	ATSRPLRDRNNYGYT
TRBV9	ASSKVGANGYT
TRBV30	AWSVGLSGTEAF
TRBV5-6	ASSFLSGNEQF
TRBV24-1	ATSDRGTPVAETQY
TRBV29-1	SVESLGVGANVLT
TRBV2	ASSRLAGGPYVEQF
TRBV5-1	ASSTGDNSPLH
TRBV19	ASSITQGILRRSNQPQH
TRBV5-1	ASSLEGQGARNEQF
TRBV19	ASRRQGISNQPQH
TRBV4-1	ASSQVGGQIGYGYT
TRBV28	ASSSLTGVNTEAF
TRBV6-5	ASRRGGEQF
TRBV28	ASSPHSGDRVDGYT
TRBV10-3	ATRDNLFGEKLF
TRBV27	ASRKQGSGNTIY
TRBV3-1/TRBV3-2	ASSVDSTGGYT
TRBV12-5	ASGLVRLPTGPTSNEQF
TRBV9	ASSVGAGDRGQGQY
TRBV19	ASTPPRGTSYNEQF
TRBV5-1	ASSRLERMEQY
TRBV2	ASRWGVYNEQF
TRBV3-1/TRBV3-2	ASSVLAGGGNEQF
TRBV5-4	ASSPGTVKNIQY
TRBV4-3	ASSQSGTSSYNEQF
TRBV19	ASTGTTSGLLH
TRBV5-5	ASSLGQAAETQY
TRBV6-1	ASSEGQGGEQY
TRBV28	ASSQGTGGNYGYT